These T cell receptor beta chains were read from a single sample in a study of blood T cell repertoires in COVID-19. Only in-frame clones appear in the TCRdb table, and some are missing; sequencing was by immunoSEQ multiplex PCR. The table includes around 250,000 clones, roughly 80% detected once. The sample was PBMCs or T cells enriched from blood (not recorded which). The receptors come from a man aged 35-49 years who had been exposed to COVID-19. CDR3s include the opening cysteine and the closing phenylalanine or tryptophan. D genes are given only for firm matches. Part of the rows lack a size; the others show once, few, many or a class for expanded clones.

d_call	v_call	clone_size	j_call	cdr3_nt	cdr3_aa
.	TRBV10-3	.	TRBJ2-1	TGTGCCATCAGTGAGTCCAGGGATGGCAATGAGCAGTTCTTC	CAISESRDGNEQFF
TRBD1	TRBV2	once	TRBJ1-2	TGTGCCAGCAGTGAGACAGGGAGTGGCTACACCTTC	CASSETGSGYTF
.	TRBV6-5	.	TRBJ2-1	TGTGCCAGCCCTAACCCAACAGGGCGTACGAATGAGCAGTTCTTC	CASPNPTGRTNEQFF
.	TRBV9	.	TRBJ1-5	TGTGCCAGCAGCGTAGACGGTTATCAGCCCCAGCATTTT	CASSVDGYQPQHF
TRBD2	TRBV5-1	.	TRBJ2-3	TGCGCCAGCAGCGCCCCAAGTAGCGGGAGTTCTGGTACAGATACGCAGTATTTT	CASSAPSSGSSGTDTQYF
.	TRBV19	.	TRBJ1-5	TGTGCCAGTAGGTCGCGACAGTTCAATCAGCCCCAGCATTTT	CASRSRQFNQPQHF
TRBD2	TRBV7-8	.	TRBJ2-5	TGTGCCAGCAGCCACGGGACTAGCGGGATCGAGACCCAGTACTTC	CASSHGTSGIETQYF
.	TRBV10-2	once	TRBJ2-7	TGCGCCAGCAGTCCCCCCCCAGGGGGGCCTTGTGAGCAGTACTTC	CASSPPPGGPCEQYF
.	TRBV7-2	.	TRBJ2-1	TGTGCCAGCAGCTTAGTTCGTCTCAGCAATGAGCAGTTCTTC	CASSLVRLSNEQFF
.	TRBV5-1	.	TRBJ1-2	TGCGCCAGCAGCTTCCTCGATGGAGAAGGCTATGGCTACACCTTC	CASSFLDGEGYGYTF
.	TRBV7-3	.	TRBJ2-6	TGTGCCAGCAGCTCTACGAGTTTCCCCTCTGGGGCCAACGTCCTGACTTTC	CASSSTSFPSGANVLTF
TRBD2	TRBV7-9	.	TRBJ2-1	TGTGCCAGCAGTTCCTCCCGGACTAGCGGTAGAAATGAGCAGTTCTTC	CASSSSRTSGRNEQFF
.	TRBV27	.	TRBJ2-6	TGTGCCAGCAGTTTGACAGCCTTCTCTGGGGCCAACGTCCTGACTTTC	CASSLTAFSGANVLTF
.	TRBV6-5	.	TRBJ2-2	TGTGCCAGCAGTTACTCGAGAGGGAGTTACACCGGGGAGCTGTTTTTT	CASSYSRGSYTGELFF
.	TRBV5-8	.	TRBJ1-5	TGTGCCAGCAGCCTGGGGCCTTATAGCAATCAGCCCCAGCATTTT	CASSLGPYSNQPQHF
TRBD1	TRBV6-5	.	TRBJ1-2	TGTGCCAGCAGTTCAGGGGGCCGGCTCTATGGCTACACCTTC	CASSSGGRLYGYTF
.	TRBV5-1	.	TRBJ1-3	TGCGCCAGCAGCTACGACAGCGTCTCTGGAAACACCATATATTTT	CASSYDSVSGNTIYF
TRBD1	TRBV7-2	.	TRBJ1-2	TGTGCCAGCAGCTTAAATCGGGACAGGGGCTATGGCTACACCTTC	CASSLNRDRGYGYTF
.	TRBV5-1	.	TRBJ1-2	TGCGCCAGCAGCTTGGTTGGCAGTAACTATGGCTACACCTTC	CASSLVGSNYGYTF
TRBD1	TRBV30	.	TRBJ1-5	TGTGCCTGGAGTGTAGGACAGGGGGCATTATGGGAGCCCCAGCATTTT	CAWSVGQGALWEPQHF
.	TRBV19	.	TRBJ2-3	TGTGCCAGTAGTATGCGGGACTCTTATACGCAGTATTTT	CASSMRDSYTQYF
.	TRBV5-1	.	TRBJ1-2	TGCGCCAGCAGCATGCCCGGACAGAACTATGGCTACACCTTC	CASSMPGQNYGYTF
TRBD1	TRBV18	once	TRBJ2-7	TGTGCCAGCTCCCCTCAATTCCGGGACAGGGGCTACGAGCAGTACTTC	CASSPQFRDRGYEQYF
TRBD2	TRBV18	.	TRBJ2-2	TGTGCCAGCTCACCACAGGTGTCTAGCGGGAGGATATCCGGGGAGCTGTTTTTT	CASSPQVSSGRISGELFF
.	TRBV7-2	.	TRBJ2-7	TGTGCCAGCAGCTTAGGCTCCGGCGGGGTCTACGAGCAGTACTTC	CASSLGSGGVYEQYF
.	TRBV5-5	few	TRBJ2-2	TGTGCCAGCAGCTCCAACACAGGGTTATCGGGGGAGCTGTTTTTT	CASSSNTGLSGELFF
.	TRBV3-1/TRBV3-2	once	TRBJ2-7	TGTGCCAGCAGCCAGAATCAGAATTACGAGCAGTACTTC	CASSQNQNYEQYF
.	TRBV11-2	.	TRBJ1-2	TGTGCCAGCAGCGCCCAGGGAAATGGCTACACCTTC	CASSAQGNGYTF
TRBD1	TRBV7-2	.	TRBJ1-6	TGTGCCAGCAGCTTAGTGGGGACAGGGGGCGATTCACCCCTCCACTTT	CASSLVGTGGDSPLHF
.	TRBV5-1	.	TRBJ1-6	TGCGCCAGCAGCTTGGAGGCGGGGGGTGGTTCACCCCTCCACTTT	CASSLEAGGGSPLHF
.	TRBV11-3	many	TRBJ2-6	TGTGCCAGCAGCTTGAGCCGAACTAGAAGGTTTGGGGCCAACGTCCTGACTTTC	CASSLSRTRRFGANVLTF
TRBD1	TRBV3-1/TRBV3-2	.	TRBJ1-2	TGTGCCAGCGGGACAGGGACACAGAACTATGGCTACACCTTC	CASGTGTQNYGYTF
.	TRBV12-3/TRBV12-4	.	TRBJ1-1	TGTGCCAGCAGTTTCACGGTGAACACTGAAGCTTTCTTT	CASSFTVNTEAFF
TRBD1	TRBV11-2	once	TRBJ1-5	TGTGCCAGCAGCTTCGATCCAGGGGGGCAGCCCCAGCATTTT	CASSFDPGGQPQHF
.	TRBV19	.	TRBJ2-7	TGTGCCAGTAGTATGGCTAGCGAGTCAAGCTCCTACGAGCAGTACTTC	CASSMASESSSYEQYF
.	TRBV10-3	.	TRBJ2-7	TGTGCCATCAGTGAGTCGATCGGAGAAACCTACGAGCAGTACTTC	CAISESIGETYEQYF
.	TRBV11-3	.	TRBJ2-7	TGTGCCAGCAGCCCCGAGAGCGGCTACGAGCAGTACTTC	CASSPESGYEQYF
.	TRBV12-5	.	TRBJ2-7	TGTGCTAGTGGTTTGGTCGGCGGCCGTACCTACGAGCAGTACTTC	CASGLVGGRTYEQYF
.	TRBV28	.	TRBJ2-1	TGTGCCAGCCTCAGACAGGGAGGCTACAATGAGCAGTTCTTC	CASLRQGGYNEQFF
.	TRBV12-5	.	TRBJ1-3	TGTGCTAGTGGTTTGAGTCGAAACTCGGGTTTTGGAAACACCATATATTTT	CASGLSRNSGFGNTIYF